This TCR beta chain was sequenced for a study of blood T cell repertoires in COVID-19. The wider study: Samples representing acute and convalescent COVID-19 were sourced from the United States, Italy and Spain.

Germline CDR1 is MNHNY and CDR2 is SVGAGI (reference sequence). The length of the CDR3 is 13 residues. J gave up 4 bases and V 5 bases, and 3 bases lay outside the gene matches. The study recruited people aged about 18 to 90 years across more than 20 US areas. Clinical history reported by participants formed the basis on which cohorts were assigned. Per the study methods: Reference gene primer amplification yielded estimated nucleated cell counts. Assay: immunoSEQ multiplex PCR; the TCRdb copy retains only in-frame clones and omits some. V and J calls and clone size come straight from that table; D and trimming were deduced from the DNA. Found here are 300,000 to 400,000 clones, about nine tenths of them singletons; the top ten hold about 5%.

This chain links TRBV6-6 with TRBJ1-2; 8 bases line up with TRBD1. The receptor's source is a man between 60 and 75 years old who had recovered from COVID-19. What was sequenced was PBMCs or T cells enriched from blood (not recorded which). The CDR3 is CASSEDRVYGYTF. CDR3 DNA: TGTGCCAGCAGTGAGGACAGGGTCTATGGCTACACCTTC.